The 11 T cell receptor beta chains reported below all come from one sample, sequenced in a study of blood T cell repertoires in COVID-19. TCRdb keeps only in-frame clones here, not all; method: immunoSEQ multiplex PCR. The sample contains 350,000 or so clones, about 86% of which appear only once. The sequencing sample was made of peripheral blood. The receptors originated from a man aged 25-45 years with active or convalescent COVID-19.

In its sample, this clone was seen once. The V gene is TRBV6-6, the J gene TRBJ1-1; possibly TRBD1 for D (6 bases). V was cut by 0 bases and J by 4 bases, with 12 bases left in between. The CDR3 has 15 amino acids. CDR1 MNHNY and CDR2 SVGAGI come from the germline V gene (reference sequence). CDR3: CASSYSAGDATEAFF. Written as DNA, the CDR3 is TGTGCCAGCAGTTACTCGGCAGGGGATGCCACTGAAGCTTTCTTT.

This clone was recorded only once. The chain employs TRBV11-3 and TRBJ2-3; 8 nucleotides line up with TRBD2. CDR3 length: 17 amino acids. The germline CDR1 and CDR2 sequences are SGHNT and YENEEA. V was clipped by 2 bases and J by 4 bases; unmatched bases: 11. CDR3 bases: TGTGCCAGCAGCTTAAGCCCAACCGGGACTAGTGCAGATACGCAGTATTTT. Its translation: CASSLSPTGTSADTQYF.

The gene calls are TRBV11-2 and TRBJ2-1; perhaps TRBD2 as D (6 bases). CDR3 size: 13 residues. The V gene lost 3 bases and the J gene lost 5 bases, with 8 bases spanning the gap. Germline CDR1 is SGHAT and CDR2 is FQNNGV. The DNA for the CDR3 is TGTGCCAGCAGCTTGGGACTTAACAATGAGCAGTTCTTC. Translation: CASSLGLNNEQFF.

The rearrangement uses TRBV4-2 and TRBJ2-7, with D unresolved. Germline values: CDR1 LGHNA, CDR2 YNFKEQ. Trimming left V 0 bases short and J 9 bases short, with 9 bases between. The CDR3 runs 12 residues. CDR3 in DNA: TGTGCCAGCAGCCAAGATGGAGAGAGGCAGTACTTC. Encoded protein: CASSQDGERQYF.

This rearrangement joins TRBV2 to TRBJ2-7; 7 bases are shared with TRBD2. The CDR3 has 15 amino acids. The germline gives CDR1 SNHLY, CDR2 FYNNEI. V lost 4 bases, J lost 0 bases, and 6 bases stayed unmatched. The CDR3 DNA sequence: TGTGCCAGCAGTGCACCGGGACTACCCTCCTACGAGCAGTACTTC. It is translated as CASSAPGLPSYEQYF.

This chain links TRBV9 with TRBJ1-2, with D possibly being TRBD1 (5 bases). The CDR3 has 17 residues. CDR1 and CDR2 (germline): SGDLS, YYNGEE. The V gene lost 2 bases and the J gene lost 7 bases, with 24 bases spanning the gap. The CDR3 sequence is CASSVEIGAGRTAGYTF. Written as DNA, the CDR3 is TGTGCCAGCAGCGTCGAGATAGGGGCAGGGAGGACCGCTGGCTACACCTTC.

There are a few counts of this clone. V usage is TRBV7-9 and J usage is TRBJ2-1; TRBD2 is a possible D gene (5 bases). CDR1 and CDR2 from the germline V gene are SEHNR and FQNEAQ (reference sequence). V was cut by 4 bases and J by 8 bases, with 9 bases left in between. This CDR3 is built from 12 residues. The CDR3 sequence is CASSWRFDEQFF. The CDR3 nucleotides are TGTGCCAGCAGCTGGAGGTTCGATGAGCAGTTCTTC.

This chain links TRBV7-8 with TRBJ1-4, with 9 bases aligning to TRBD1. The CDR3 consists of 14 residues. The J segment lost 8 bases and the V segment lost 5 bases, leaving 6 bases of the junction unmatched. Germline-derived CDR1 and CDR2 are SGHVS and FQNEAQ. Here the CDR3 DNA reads TGTGCCAGCAGCCCCTGGACAGGGGACGAAAAACTGTTTTTT. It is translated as CASSPWTGDEKLFF.

The CDR3 spells CASSLSGGEWETQYF. Here the CDR3 DNA reads TGTGCCAGCAGCCTCAGCGGGGGGGAGTGGGAGACCCAGTACTTC. The V and J genes are TRBV5-6 and TRBJ2-5; 10 nucleotides agree with TRBD2. CDR3 length equals 15 residues. Trimming cost V 4 bases and J 5 bases; bases outside gene matches: 8. Germline CDR1 reads SGHDT; CDR2 reads YYEEEE.

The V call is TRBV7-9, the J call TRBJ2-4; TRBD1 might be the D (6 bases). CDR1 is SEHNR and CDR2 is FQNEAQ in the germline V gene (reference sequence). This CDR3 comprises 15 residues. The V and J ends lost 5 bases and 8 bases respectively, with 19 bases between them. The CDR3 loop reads CASSRLPTGYDIQYF. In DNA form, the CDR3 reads TGTGCCAGCAGCCGGCTCCCTACAGGGTATGACATTCAGTACTTC.

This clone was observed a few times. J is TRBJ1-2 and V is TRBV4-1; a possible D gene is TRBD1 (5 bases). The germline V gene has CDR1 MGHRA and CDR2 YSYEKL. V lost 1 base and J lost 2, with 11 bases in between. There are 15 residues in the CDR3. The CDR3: CASSQVESGNYGYTF. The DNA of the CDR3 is TGCGCCAGCAGCCAAGTAGAGTCAGGGAACTATGGCTACACCTTC.